This T cell receptor beta chain was sequenced during a study of monozygotic twins with inflammatory bowel disease. Points on this clonotype: Its specificity is not known.

Broader study findings: Neither one strong signal nor one clonotype associated with IBD was supported.

Total RNA isolation used whole blood (no T cell sorting was performed). The germline gives CDR1 SGHRS, CDR2 YFSETQ. There are 13 residues in the CDR3. Each sample's cDNA came from eight separate reactions. Template-switch reactions added UMIs with a 6-nucleotide sample barcode. One entry per CDR3 protein, without DNA, is what TCRdb gives after re-calling the 5' RACE reads. The sample totals approximately 400,000 distinct CDR3 sequences. This sequence originates from a human donor with ulcerative colitis or Crohn's disease, or a healthy co-twin of an affected twin (not recorded which). The material sequenced was blood. The chain couples TRBV5-1 to TRBJ2-7; TCRdb reports TRBD1, a call that lacks DNA to check it against. The CDR3 loop reads CASSLRPLYEQYF.